This TCR beta chain was identified during a study of shared clonotypes between healthy human individuals. This clone has more than one count but fewer than ten. The target antigen is unknown. Study-wide findings and caveats: Around 4.9% of naive CD4 clonotypes were shared across four donors.

Libraries were prepared by immunoSEQ multiplex PCR; TCRdb keeps only in-frame clonotypes and omits some of them. The data contain some 1 million clones, about 76% of them singletons. V was trimmed by 7 bases and J by 1 base, leaving 16 bases between them. Germline-derived CDR1 and CDR2 are LNHDA and SQIVND (reference sequence). The CDR3 has 15 residues. V usage is TRBV19 and J usage is TRBJ1-1; tentatively, D is TRBD1 (6 bases). The sample consisted of memory CD4+ T cells sorted from blood. Subset here: CD45RA-negative fraction. The sequence came from a man aged 18 to 30 in good health. CDR3 in amino acids: CASTYAGQGNTEAFF. CDR3 coding DNA: TGTGCCAGTACTTACGCGGGACAAGGGAACACTGAAGCTTTCTTT.